This T cell receptor (beta chain) was profiled in a study of blood T cell repertoires in COVID-19. The overall study: The analysed material was cDNA or gDNA that came from T cells, B-cell-depleted T cells, or PBMCs.

Looked up from germline, CDR1 is MGHDK and CDR2 is SYGVNS. This CDR3 has 14 residues. V lost 4 bases to trimming and J lost 8 bases; unmatched junction nucleotides: 6. Per the original methods: Estimation of nucleated cell counts relied on the amplification of reference gene primers. Here immunoSEQ multiplex PCR was the method, and the copy in TCRdb shows in-frame clones only, minus some. V, J and clone size are taken as reported in that table, and D and trimming were inferred from the DNA itself. The sample lists fewer than 300,000 clones; approximately 93% were seen once. The rearrangement joins TRBV25-1 to TRBJ1-2; 11 nucleotides agree with TRBD1. This receptor was obtained from a woman aged 25 to 39 with COVID-19, enrolled during active disease. Sequencing was carried out using peripheral blood. The CDR3 nucleotides read TGTGCCAGCAGTGCACTGGACAGGGGGCTCGGCTACACCTTC. Its protein product is CASSALDRGLGYTF.